The T cell receptor (beta chain) described here comes from a study of cytomegalovirus exposure and HLA in healthy donors (dated by TCRdb to about 2017). General notes on the study: An earlier analysis of roughly 610 of the donors reported approximately 260 Gb of sequence data and some 110 million unique TCR beta sequences obtained from 180 million or so T cells. An early release covering some 640 HLA-typed donors comprised roughly 300 gigabases of sequencing data and tens of millions of unique TCR sequences. Of the roughly 400 genotyped donors, over 65% fell in the genetic ancestry cluster associated with self-reported Caucasian donors. The study was designed to test whether signatures of past pathogen exposure could be identified by cataloging public T cell receptors. The T cell repertoires of some 670 subjects were profiled by immunosequencing and related to cytomegalovirus serostatus. A separate validation cohort of 90 to 150 different subjects was used in addition to the roughly 670-subject first cohort. To predict cytomegalovirus infection status, the study combined high-throughput TCR immunosequencing, statistical association of individual TCRs with disease status, and machine learning. A later analysis re-analyzed previously published TCR beta repertoires from 500 to 700 donors and added high-resolution HLA genotyping to study TCR occurrence patterns. In the later analysis, no new phenotypic data were used to find candidate immune exposures; instead, reliance was placed on TCR beta sequences and their occurrence across donors. In an earlier analysis of 587 of the donors, high-throughput TCR beta sequencing was used to judge whether each TCR beta V gene segment behaved as functional or pseudogenic. Donor age, sex, ethnicity and CMV serostatus were collected together with the repertoire data. A later genetic analysis took genome-wide SNP genotypes for about 55% of the 666 donors and used that subset as a discovery cohort. Every discovery cohort repertoire had been produced on one sequencing platform. HLA typing included class I and class II loci at four-digit resolution. The number of typed donors differed by locus: about 620-640 for A, B, C, DRB1 and DQB1; 522 for DQA1; 606 for DPA1; and about 470 for DPB1. Because of strong linkage in the cohort, 4 to 6 DR-DQ haplotypes were treated as single units for association and clustering. On average, roughly 250,000 unique TCR beta nucleotide sequences were sequenced per donor among a few hundred genotyped donors of the cohort, with 15% to 20% of those sequences being non-productive. What the research found in general, with its limitations: A group of highly shared sequence variants was considered likely to be a technical artifact of the sequencing pipeline. The authors suggested that the approach could potentially be extended to other disease states and immunological phenotypes. Three of the identified cytomegalovirus-associated TCR beta chains were confirmed in vitro to be specific for cytomegalovirus antigens. An earlier analysis of approximately 540 of the donors showed that most TCR beta V segments appeared in productive rearrangements either about 87% or about 30% of the time, which broadly matched IMGT annotations. At a false discovery rate of 0.05, a later analysis linked roughly 17,000 TCR beta sequences to specific HLA alleles. A further reported finding was that TCR beta sequences accurately predicted the HLA-A and HLA-B alleles for most subjects in the first cohort. Most CMV-associated TCR beta chains appeared to be HLA-restricted in a later analysis, and the HLA associations seemed to be driven largely by CMV exposure. The study listed 150 to 200 TCR beta chains as associated with cytomegalovirus. Sequencing depth was assumed to be roughly uniform across donors in the presence/absence analyses, though that assumption may not hold. Compared with the roughly 710-donor mean, donors in an Asian-associated ancestry cluster had fewer N-insertions in productive TCRs, according to a later genetic analysis. Linkage disequilibrium might explain the correlated functional status among segregating V segments, but an unknown experimental factor could not be excluded. A later genetic analysis associated a missense DCLRE1C variant with V-gene and J-gene trimming of TCR beta chains, and an independent cohort replicated the association. Because some donors lacked HLA typing at each locus, the association tests relied only on the typed subset. Because the 87-base-pair reads could not distinguish some IMGT-functional V segments, including TRBV6-2 and TRBV6-3, those segments were excluded. In a later analysis, the rate of TCR association differed among HLA loci, with DRB1 alleles having the most associated TCRs and HLA-C alleles having the fewest. According to a later analysis, parvovirus B19, influenza, CMV and Epstein-Barr virus appeared linked to several top co-occurrence clusters. In both the original and validation cohorts, the classifier was reported to diagnose cytomegalovirus status with high specificity and sensitivity. Because counts were too low, roughly 17 rarely observed V segments, including chromosome 9 orphons, were left out of the earlier analysis of some 640 of the donors. Most TCR sequences were observed very rarely across donors, whereas some public TCRs were present in many individuals. Only TCR beta chains were sequenced in this cohort, and the absence of alpha or paired-chain data limited detectable features. When HLA alleles, especially DR and DQ, strongly co-occurred, TCR associations were difficult to assign to individual alleles. Immune exposure information for the cohort was limited to CMV serostatus. In a later analysis, HLA-associated TCR beta chains showed more clonal expansion and lower generation probabilities than non-associated chains that were equally common.

Relative to germline, V is 5 bases shorter and J is 0 bases shorter, with 20 bases between their ends. Sequences LGHNT (CDR1) and FRNRAP (CDR2) are obtained from the germline V gene. The CDR3 numbers 18 residues from cysteine through phenylalanine. Only the CDR3 DNA stays, 54 bases, in frame from base 1. On this clone itself: What this receptor recognizes is not known. Nothing much larger sits one base from this clone, and base qualities are not available.

The cohort consisted of approximately 690 healthy bone marrow donors. Cohort members were all nominally healthy when sampled, although unrecorded immune exposures were likely present. The donor was CMV seronegative and was included in the group of 352 seronegative cohort members. A peripheral blood sample was collected from each donor, and TCR beta sequencing was performed on peripheral blood mononuclear cells. Genomic DNA was extracted from the blood cell samples with the Qiagen DNeasy Blood Extraction Kit. Library creation used the immunoSEQ multiplex PCR assay. For the multiplex PCR, a mixture combining 60 forward primers for TCR Vbeta segments and 13 reverse primers for TCR Jbeta segments was used. The CDR3 region of rearranged TCR beta genes was amplified from genomic DNA by a multiplex PCR assay. The amplified TCR beta libraries were sequenced on the Illumina HiSeq System as 87-base-pair reads. In the original analysis: In a later analysis, tens of millions of unique TCR beta chains were counted across the 500 to 850 repertoires, and approximately 9.9 million of these chains were shared by at least two donors. To remove PCR and sequencing errors, raw reads were error-corrected and collapsed into unique sequences using a nearest-neighbor algorithm that merged closely related sequences. Alignment of CDR3 sequences to IMGT reference sequences was used to assign V, D and J gene segments. For a sequence to be retained, at least a six-nucleotide match to both a V gene segment and a J gene segment was required. Rearrangements were classified as productive when the CDR3 lacked stop codons and remained in frame with V and J, and all other rearrangements were classified as non-productive. CDR3 was defined by IMGT convention, running from the second conserved V-encoded cysteine to the conserved J-encoded phenylalanine. Sequences without an unambiguous match to a single V gene segment were excluded from the earlier analysis of 500 to 700 of the donors. In an earlier analysis of approximately 550 of the donors, V segments were called functional above 56.7% productive rearrangements and were called segregating when the between-donor standard deviation exceeded 5%. A statistical classification framework was built to diagnose cytomegalovirus status from the catalog of TCR beta chain sequences. A later analysis assigned V and J genes by comparing TCR nucleotide sequences with IMGT/GENE-DB human TR gene sequences. Using the TCRdist pipeline, a later analysis assigned CDR3 sequences along with most-parsimonious VDJ recombination scenarios. In a later analysis, each TCR beta chain was defined by its CDR3 amino acid sequence together with its V-gene family, and reads without a unique V-gene family were excluded. As a way to deal with suspected cross-contamination and a sequencing artifact, a later analysis dropped approximately 570 nucleotide sequences that were highly shared and had low generation probability. A later analysis calculated a clonal expansion index for each public chain from normalized within-repertoire ranks of inferred template counts. In a later analysis, generation probabilities were computed with a VDJ recombination model fitted to out-of-frame rearrangements, and the resulting probabilities were checked against IGoR. In a later analysis, TCR-TCR, TCR-HLA and TCR-CMV co-occurrence was scored with hypergeometric tests, and a repertoire-size bias correction was applied to TCR pairs. In a later analysis, false discovery rates were estimated by permuting HLA or CMV assignments 20 times. A later analysis grouped co-occurring TCRs with DBSCAN, adding TCRdist sequence similarity when clustering within HLA-allele-positive subsets. Repertoires with fewer than 30,000 or more than 120,000 public chains were left out of co-occurrence clustering, as were several repertoires with anomalous nucleotide sharing. In its TCRdb copy, this immuneACCESS table keeps in-frame sequences only and misses some clones. Where compared with another copy, unresolved V genes explain less than half of these, and the others have no known cause. That table supplies the V and J calls and clone size; D and trimming were determined from the DNA. A total of 100,000 to 150,000 clones appear in this sample, approximately 80% of them only once. The top ten hold less than 1.5% of the sample.

The clonotype originates from a girl between 2 and 10 years old in good health and CMV-seronegative. The rearranged segments are TRBV12-5 and TRBJ1-3; possibly the D gene is TRBD1, per 6 matching bases. Material: PBMCs. The CDR3 corresponds to CASGPGEGGSHSGNTIYF. The nucleotides read TGTGCTAGTGGTCCTGGGGAGGGGGGGTCACACTCTGGAAACACCATATATTTT.